The text below deals with one T cell receptor (beta chain). Antigen specificity is unknown. Libraries were made from TCR beta cDNA, and they carried unique molecular identifiers. Researchers reported about 500,000 cDNA molecules coming from roughly 0.93 to 9.6 million T cells. TCRdb fed the PCR reads into MiXCR, producing one record per CDR3 protein. Here the sample spans approximately 730,000 distinct CDR3 sequences, about 43% being singletons. This sample is drawn from a study of post-analysis software for immune sequencing data. Study background: Multiple sclerosis in the patients followed relapsing-remitting, secondary progressive and progressive-relapsing courses.

General study results and limits: F measure showed strong co-clustering of same-batch samples. A significant reduction in normalized Chao1 diversity was observed in multiple sclerosis patients versus controls.

The clonotype was recovered from a girl aged 10 to 17 with multiple sclerosis. Material for sequencing was blood.

This CDR3 is CSARRGTGKLNEQFF. CDR3 coding DNA: TGCAGTGCTAGGAGGGGGACAGGGAAACTCAATGAGCAGTTCTTC. The V and J genes are TRBV20-1 and TRBJ2-1; 9 nucleotides match TRBD1. J gave up 6 bases and V 3 bases, and 9 bases lay outside the gene matches. Germline-derived CDR1 and CDR2 are DFQATT and SNEGSKA (reference sequence). This CDR3 is 15 amino acids long.